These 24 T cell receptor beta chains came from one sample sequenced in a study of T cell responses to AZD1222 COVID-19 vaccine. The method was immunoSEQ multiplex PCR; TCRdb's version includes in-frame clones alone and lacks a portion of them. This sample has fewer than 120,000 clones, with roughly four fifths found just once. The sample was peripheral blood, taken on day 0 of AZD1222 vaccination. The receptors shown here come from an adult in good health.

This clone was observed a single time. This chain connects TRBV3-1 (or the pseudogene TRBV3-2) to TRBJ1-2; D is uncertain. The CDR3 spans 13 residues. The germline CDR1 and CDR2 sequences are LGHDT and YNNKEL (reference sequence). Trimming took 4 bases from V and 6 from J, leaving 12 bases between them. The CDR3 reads CASSPNSENGYTF. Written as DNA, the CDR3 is TGTGCCAGCAGCCCAAATTCCGAGAATGGCTACACCTTC.

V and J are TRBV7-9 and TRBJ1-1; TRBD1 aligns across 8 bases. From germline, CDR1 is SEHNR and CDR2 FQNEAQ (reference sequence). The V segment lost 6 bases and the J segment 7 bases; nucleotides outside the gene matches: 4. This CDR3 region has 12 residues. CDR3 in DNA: TGTGCCAGCAGGCAGGGGGCGAATGAAGCTTTCTTT. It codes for CASRQGANEAFF. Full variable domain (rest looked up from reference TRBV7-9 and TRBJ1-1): DTGVSQNPRHKITKRGQNVTFRCDPISEHNRLYWYRQTLGQGPEFLTYFQNEAQLEKSRLLSDRFSAERPKGSFSTLEIQRTEQGDSAMYLCASRQGANEAFFGQGTRLTVV.

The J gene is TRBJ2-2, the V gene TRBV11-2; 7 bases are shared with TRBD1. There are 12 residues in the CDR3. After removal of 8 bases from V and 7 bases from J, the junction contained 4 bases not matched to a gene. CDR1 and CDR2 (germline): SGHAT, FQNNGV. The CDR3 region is CASGRGIGELFF. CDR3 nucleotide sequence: TGTGCCAGCGGCAGGGGGATCGGGGAGCTGTTTTTT.

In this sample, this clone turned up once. As DNA, the CDR3 is TGTGCCAGCACCCCGGCAGGCACTAACTATGGCTACACCTTC. This translates into CASTPAGTNYGYTF. This chain uses TRBV28 with TRBJ1-2; D is unclear. The germline V and J ends were trimmed by 7 bases and 0 bases, with 12 bases remaining between them. CDR3 length equals 14 residues. The germline gives CDR1 MDHEN, CDR2 SYDVKM.

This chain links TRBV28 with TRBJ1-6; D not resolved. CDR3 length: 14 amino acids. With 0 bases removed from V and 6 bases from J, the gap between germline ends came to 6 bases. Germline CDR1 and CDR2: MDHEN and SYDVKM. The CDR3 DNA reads TGTGCCAGCAGTTTATGGCAGAGTAATTCACCCCTCCACTTT. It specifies CASSLWQSNSPLHF.

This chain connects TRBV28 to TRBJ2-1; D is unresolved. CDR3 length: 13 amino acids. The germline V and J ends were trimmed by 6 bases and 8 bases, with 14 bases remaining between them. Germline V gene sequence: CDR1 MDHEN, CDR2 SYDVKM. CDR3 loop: CASSKSKRHEQFF. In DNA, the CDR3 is TGTGCCAGCAGCAAATCCAAGCGCCATGAGCAGTTCTTC.

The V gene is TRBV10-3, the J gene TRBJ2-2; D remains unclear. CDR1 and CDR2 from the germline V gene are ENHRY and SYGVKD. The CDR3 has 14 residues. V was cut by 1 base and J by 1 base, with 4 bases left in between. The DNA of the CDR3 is TGTGCCATCAGTGAGTGGGAGAACACCGGGGAGCTGTTTTTT. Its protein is CAISEWENTGELFF.

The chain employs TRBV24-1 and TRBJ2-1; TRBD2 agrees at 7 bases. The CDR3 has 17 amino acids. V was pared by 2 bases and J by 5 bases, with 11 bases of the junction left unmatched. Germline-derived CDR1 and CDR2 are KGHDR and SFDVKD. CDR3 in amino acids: CATSDSGVYAGDNEQFF. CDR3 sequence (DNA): TGTGCCACCAGTGATTCCGGCGTTTACGCGGGGGACAATGAGCAGTTCTTC.

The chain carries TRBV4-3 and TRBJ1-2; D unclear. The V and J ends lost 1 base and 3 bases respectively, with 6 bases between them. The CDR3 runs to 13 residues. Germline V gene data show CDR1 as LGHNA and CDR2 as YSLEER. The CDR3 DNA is TGCGCCAGCAGCCAAGGCAGAGACTATGGCTACACCTTC. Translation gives CASSQGRDYGYTF.

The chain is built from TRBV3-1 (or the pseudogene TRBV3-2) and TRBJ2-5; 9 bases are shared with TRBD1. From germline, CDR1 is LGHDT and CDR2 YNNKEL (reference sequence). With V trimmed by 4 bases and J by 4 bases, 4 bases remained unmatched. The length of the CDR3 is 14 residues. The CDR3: CASSPKTGGETQYF. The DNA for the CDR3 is TGTGCCAGCAGCCCGAAGACAGGGGGAGAGACCCAGTACTTC.

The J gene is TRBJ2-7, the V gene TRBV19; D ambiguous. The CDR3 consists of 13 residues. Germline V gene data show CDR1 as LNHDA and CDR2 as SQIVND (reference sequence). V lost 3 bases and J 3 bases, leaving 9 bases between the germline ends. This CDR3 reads CASSISGLYEQYF. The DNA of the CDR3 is TGTGCCAGTAGTATTAGTGGGCTCTACGAGCAGTACTTC.

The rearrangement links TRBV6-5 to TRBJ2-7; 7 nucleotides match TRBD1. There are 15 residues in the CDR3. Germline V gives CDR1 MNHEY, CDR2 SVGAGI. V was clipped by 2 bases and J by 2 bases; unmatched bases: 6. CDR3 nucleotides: TGTGCCAGCAGTTACGCGAGACAGGGCCCCTACGAGCAGTACTTC. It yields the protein CASSYARQGPYEQYF.

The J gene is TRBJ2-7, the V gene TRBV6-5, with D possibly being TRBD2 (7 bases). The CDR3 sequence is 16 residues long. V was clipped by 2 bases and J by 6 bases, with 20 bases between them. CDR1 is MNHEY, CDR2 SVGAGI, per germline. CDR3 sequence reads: CASSYALQGGRSEQYF. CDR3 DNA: TGTGCCAGCAGTTACGCCTTACAGGGAGGGCGTAGCGAGCAGTACTTC.

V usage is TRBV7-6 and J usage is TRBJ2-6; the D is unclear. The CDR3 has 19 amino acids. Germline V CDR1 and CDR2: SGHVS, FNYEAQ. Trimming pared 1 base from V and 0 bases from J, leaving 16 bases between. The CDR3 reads CASSLVAEGFGSGANVLTF. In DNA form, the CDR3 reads TGTGCCAGCAGCTTAGTGGCCGAAGGATTTGGCTCTGGGGCCAACGTCCTGACTTTC.

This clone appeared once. The CDR3 sequence is CSVSEGPSYGYTF. The CDR3 bases are TGCAGCGTCAGCGAAGGGCCCTCCTATGGCTACACCTTC. The rearrangement joins TRBV29-1 to TRBJ1-2; D unresolved. The germline V gene encodes CDR1 SQVTM and CDR2 ANQGSEA. V dropped 6 bases and J dropped 4 bases, with 15 bases sitting between them. The CDR3 has 13 residues.

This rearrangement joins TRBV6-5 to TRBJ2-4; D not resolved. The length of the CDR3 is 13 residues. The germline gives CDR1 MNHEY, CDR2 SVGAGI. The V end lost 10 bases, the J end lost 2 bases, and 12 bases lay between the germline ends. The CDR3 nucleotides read TGTGCCATAACCGAGGCGTCCAAAAACATTCAGTACTTC. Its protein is CAITEASKNIQYF.

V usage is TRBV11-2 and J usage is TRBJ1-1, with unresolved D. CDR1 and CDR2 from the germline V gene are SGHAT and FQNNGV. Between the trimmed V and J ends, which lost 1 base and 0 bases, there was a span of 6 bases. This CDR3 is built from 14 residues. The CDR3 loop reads CASSLGPLNTEAFF. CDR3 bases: TGTGCCAGCAGCTTAGGACCGCTGAACACTGAAGCTTTCTTT. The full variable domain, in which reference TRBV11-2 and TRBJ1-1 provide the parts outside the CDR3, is EAGVAQSPRYKIIEKRQSVAFWCNPISGHATLYWYQQILGQGPKLLIQFQNNGVVDDSQLPKDRFSAERLKGVDSTLKIQPAKLEDSAVYLCASSLGPLNTEAFFGQGTRLTVV.

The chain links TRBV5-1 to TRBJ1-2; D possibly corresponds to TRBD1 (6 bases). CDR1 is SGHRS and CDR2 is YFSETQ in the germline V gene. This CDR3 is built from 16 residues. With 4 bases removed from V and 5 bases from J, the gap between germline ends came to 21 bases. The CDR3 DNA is TGCGCCAGCAGCGCGGGGCCGGGACAAACTGTTTATGGCTACACCTTC. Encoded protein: CASSAGPGQTVYGYTF.

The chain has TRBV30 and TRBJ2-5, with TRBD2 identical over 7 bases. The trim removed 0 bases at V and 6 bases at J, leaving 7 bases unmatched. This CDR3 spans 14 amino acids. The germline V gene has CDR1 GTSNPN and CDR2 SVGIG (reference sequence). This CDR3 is CAWSVSAGVQTQYF. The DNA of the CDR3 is TGTGCCTGGAGTGTTTCGGCGGGGGTACAGACCCAGTACTTC.

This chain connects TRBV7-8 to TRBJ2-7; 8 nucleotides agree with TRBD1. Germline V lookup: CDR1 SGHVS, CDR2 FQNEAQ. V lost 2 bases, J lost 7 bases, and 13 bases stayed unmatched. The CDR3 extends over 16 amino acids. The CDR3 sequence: CASSLPAGTGRREQYF. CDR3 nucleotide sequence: TGTGCCAGCAGCTTACCCGCCGGGACAGGTCGACGGGAGCAGTACTTC. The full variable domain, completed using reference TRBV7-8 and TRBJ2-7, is GAGVSQSPRYKVAKRGQDVALRCDPISGHVSLFWYQQALGQGPEFLTYFQNEAQLDKSGLPSDRFFAERPEGSVSTLKIQRTQQEDSAVYLCASSLPAGTGRREQYFGPGTRLTVT.

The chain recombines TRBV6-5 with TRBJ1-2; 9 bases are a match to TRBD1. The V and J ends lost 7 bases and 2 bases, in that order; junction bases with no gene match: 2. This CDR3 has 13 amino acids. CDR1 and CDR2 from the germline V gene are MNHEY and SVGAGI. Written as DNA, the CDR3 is TGTGCCAGCAAGACAGGGGGGAACTATGGCTACACCTTC. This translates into CASKTGGNYGYTF.

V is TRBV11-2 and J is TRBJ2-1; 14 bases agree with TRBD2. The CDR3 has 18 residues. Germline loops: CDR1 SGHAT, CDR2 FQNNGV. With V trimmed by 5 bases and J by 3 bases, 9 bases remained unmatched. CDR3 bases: TGTGCCAGCAGCCGAGGGACTAGCGGGAGATCCCTCTACAATGAGCAGTTCTTC. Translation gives CASSRGTSGRSLYNEQFF.

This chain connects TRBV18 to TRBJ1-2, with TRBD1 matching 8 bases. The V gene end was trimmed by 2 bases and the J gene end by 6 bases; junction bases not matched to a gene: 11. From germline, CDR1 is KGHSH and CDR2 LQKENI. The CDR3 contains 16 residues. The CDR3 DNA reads TGTGCCAGCTCACCATTGGGACAGGACACCGCGAATGGCTACACCTTC. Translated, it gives CASSPLGQDTANGYTF.

The CDR3 nucleotides read TGTGCCAGCACCTTGGAGACAGGGGCGGCCGGAAACACCATATATTTT. Translating gives CASTLETGAAGNTIYF. V usage is TRBV7-2 and J usage is TRBJ1-3, with 8 bases lining up with TRBD1. The CDR3 runs to 16 residues. V lost 7 bases and J lost 4; bases outside the gene matches: 12. CDR1 is SGHTA, CDR2 FQGNSA, per germline. The whole variable domain, filled in from reference TRBV7-2 and TRBJ1-3, reads GAGVSQSPSNKVTEKGKDVELRCDPISGHTALYWYRQSLGQGLEFLIYFQGNSAPDKSGLPSDRFSAERTGGSVSTLTIQRTQQEDSAVYLCASTLETGAAGNTIYFGEGSWLTVV.